Included here is one T cell receptor beta chain sequence, with context. Its antigen remains unidentified. The input lacks base qualities; no much larger clone sits a single base away. Distinct nucleotide sequences in the sample also encode this CDR3. TCR CDR3 regions were amplified from genomic DNA by multiplex PCR using the deep immunoSEQ assay. Extracted genomic DNA from each cell subset was spread evenly across all wells of several immunoSEQ 96-well plates, with each plate serving as a replicate. Each replicate PCR for sorted subsets received roughly 0.2 ug genomic DNA, equal to tens of thousands of T cell genomes. Purified libraries were measured with a Qubit 3.0 fluorometer, size-checked on a Bioanalyzer 2100, and measured again with the KAPA Library Quantification kit. A separate single-read 150-cycle Illumina NextSeq 550 flow cell was used to sequence each immunoSEQ 96-well plate. In the source study's methods: Because the immunoSEQ output held only junctional sequences and lacked quality scores, the filtering could not match the filtering applied to full-length reads. To assign V/J genes and CDR3, sequences were annotated against IMGT germline references using PyIR, a Python wrapper for IgBLAST v1.9. Reads were filtered out if the reads had weak V/J assignments (E-value above 1e-6), no CDR3, stop codons, out-of-frame junctions, or ambiguous translated residues. A V3J clonotype was defined by an identical inferred V gene, J gene, and CDR3 amino acid sequence. The percentage overlap between two repertoires was calculated by dividing the number of shared unique clonotypes by the size of the smaller repertoire. Richness of each repertoire was evaluated using RTK rarefaction, the Chao1 estimator, and Recon v2.1 estimates of unobserved clonotypes. Generation probabilities for all TCRbeta clonotypes obtained by the gDNA method from a handful of donors were computed using OLGA. Entries here come from immuneACCESS through TCRdb and include only in-frame sequences with V and J called. Some clones fail to appear in such tables; in the studies checked, an unresolved V gene covers under half of the shortfall, and the cause of the remainder is unknown. V and J calls and clone size are given by that table; D and trimming were obtained from the DNA. In this sample the table shows approximately 2,300,000 clones, around 93% of which occur a single time. The ten most abundant clones make up about 0.41% of the sample.

The sample comes from a study of shared clonotypes between healthy human individuals (dated by TCRdb to about 2020). Background on the whole study: The cohort included a few men and a couple of women between 18 and 49 years of age. For each donor, CD4 naive and CD4 memory were each run on three plates, CD8 naive on two plates, and CD8 memory on one plate. To estimate repertoire size and how much clonotypes are shared between individuals, the study performed deep sequencing of blood TCR repertoires from five healthy adults. Different laboratories and diverse techniques were used to prepare libraries and sequence TCR repertoires, to increase sequencing depth and limit assay-specific biases. Per donor, leukapheresis produced somewhere between about 0.85 and 10 billion PBMCs. Findings and caveats that apply to the study as a whole: About 4.5% of naive CD4, roughly 3.5% of naive CD8, about 2.5% of memory CD4, and 0.35% to 0.5% of memory CD8 clonotypes were shared across several donors. Sampling was restricted to blood, and TCR repertoires in tissues likely differ from the TCR repertoires found in blood. Larger estimated clonotype richness was generally found for naive subsets than for memory subsets. Based on pairwise subsampling, the degree of clonotype sharing among donors was expected to be affected by sequencing depth. Incomplete sequencing was indicated by rarefaction of sorted-subset datasets, despite the large sequencing depth. Compared with non-shared clonotypes, clonotypes shared by all four sorted-subset donors had higher generation probabilities. The genetic and exposure-history diversity represented was limited by the small number of donors.

Donors were healthy HIV-negative adults with no recently reported acute infections or vaccinations. Only Caucasian adults living in Nashville, Tennessee, USA were represented among the donors. CD4+ T cells were enriched through magnetic negative selection, after which naive cells were positively selected on CD45RA and the remaining negative fraction served as the memory subset. Blood was obtained by leukapheresis, after which PBMCs were separated by Ficoll-Histopaque density gradient centrifugation and cryopreserved in liquid nitrogen vapor phase. Analytical flow cytometry was used to check the purity and quantity of every magnetically sorted T cell population. Genomic DNA was isolated from every sorted fraction and measured by UV absorbance on a Nanodrop 2000c. The CDR3 has 13 amino acids, counting the end cysteine and phenylalanine. Just CDR3 DNA is preserved here, 39 bases in frame from base 1. V is shortened by 2 bases, J by 2 bases, and the region joining them spans 7 bases. The germline V gene specifies MGHDK as CDR1 and SYGVNS as CDR2.

The rearrangement joined TRBV25-1 to TRBJ2-7; the D gene cannot be named for sure. The sample taken for sequencing was naive CD4+ T cells from PBMCs. What the cell subset or site label conveys for this sample: CD45RA+ positively selected. The source of this sequence is a man younger than 35 in good health. Some clones in this sample may be carry-over from other donors' samples. The sequenced DNA: TGTGCCAGCAGTGAAGCCTCCACCTACGAGCAGTACTTC. This is translated as CASSEASTYEQYF.